A selection of T cell receptor beta chains follows, all from one sample in a study of T cell repertoires and Cas9 in healthy adults. Clones were sequenced by immunoSEQ multiplex PCR, and TCRdb holds only the in-frame ones, with some missing. The repertoire holds about 13,000 clones, with 85% to 90% as singletons. Sequencing was performed on Tregs (CD4+, CD25+, CD127-, CD137-, CD154-) from PBMCs; culture status not recorded. Source of these receptors: a human donor in good health. Both conserved end residues are part of each CDR3. Fields, in order: V gene, clone size, D gene, J gene, CDR3 protein, CDR3 DNA. The D gene is left open where the match is weak. For some rows the clone size is stated as once, few or many, or as a class when expanded; others skip it.

TRBV7-9,NA,TRBD1,TRBJ1-2,CASSPPNRQGAYGYTF,TGTGCCAGCAGCCCTCCCAACCGACAGGGGGCCTATGGCTACACCTTC
TRBV7-2,NA,NA,TRBJ2-2,CASSFRTVTGELFF,TGTGCCAGCAGCTTTAGGACAGTCACCGGGGAGCTGTTTTTT
TRBV30,NA,TRBD1,TRBJ1-2,CAGWGDRGNGYTF,TGTGCCGGATGGGGGGACAGGGGTAATGGCTACACCTTC
TRBV9,NA,NA,TRBJ2-2,CASSVDPPPGGELFF,TGTGCCAGCAGCGTAGATCCCCCTCCGGGCGGGGAGCTGTTTTTT
TRBV18,NA,NA,TRBJ1-5,CASSPQEGSSQPQHF,TGTGCCAGCTCACCACAGGAGGGCAGTAGTCAGCCCCAGCATTTT
TRBV11-2,NA,NA,TRBJ1-2,CASSLDTTSYGYTF,TGTGCCAGCAGCCTAGACACCACTTCCTATGGCTACACCTTC
TRBV18,NA,TRBD1,TRBJ1-1,CASSPGTGQVNTEAFF,TGTGCCAGCTCACCCGGGACAGGGCAAGTGAACACTGAAGCTTTCTTT
TRBV16,NA,NA,TRBJ1-2,CASSYIRGVIKTYGYTF,TGTGCCAGCAGCTATATAAGGGGCGTTATAAAGACCTATGGCTACACCTTC
TRBV15,NA,NA,TRBJ1-1,CATSIRGPTEAFF,TGTGCCACCAGCATAAGGGGCCCTACTGAAGCTTTCTTT
TRBV6-5,NA,NA,TRBJ1-4,CASRDQTNEKLFF,TGTGCCAGCAGGGATCAAACTAATGAAAAACTGTTTTTT
TRBV5-1,NA,NA,TRBJ1-1,CASNPTGMNTEAFF,TGCGCCAGCAATCCAACAGGGATGAACACTGAAGCTTTCTTT
TRBV5-4,NA,NA,TRBJ2-1,CASSLASRNGEQFF,TGTGCCAGCAGCTTGGCTTCGAGAAACGGTGAGCAGTTCTTC
TRBV7-2,NA,NA,TRBJ2-1,CASSLELRARGEQFF,TGTGCCAGCAGCTTAGAGTTGCGGGCTAGGGGTGAGCAGTTCTTC
TRBV7-2,NA,TRBD1,TRBJ2-5,CASSFDRDETQYF,TGTGCCAGCAGCTTCGACAGGGACGAGACCCAGTACTTC
TRBV4-1,NA,NA,TRBJ1-5,CASSQDPQGWVGNQPQHF,TGCGCCAGCAGCCAAGACCCCCAGGGATGGGTCGGCAATCAGCCCCAGCATTTT
TRBV28,NA,TRBD2,TRBJ2-3,CASSLPLAGETDTQYF,TGTGCCAGCAGTTTACCGCTAGCGGGAGAGACAGATACGCAGTATTTT
TRBV6-1,few,TRBD1,TRBJ1-4,CASRNPGQMSGLFF,TGTGCCAGCAGGAACCCGGGACAGATGTCCGGACTGTTTTTT